The sequence of this T cell receptor (beta chain) was determined in a study of T-cell memory formation after mild COVID-19. Study overall: In these data, TCR clusters were largely donor specific. Study-wide findings and caveats: Cross-reactive memory apparently joined, as some responding clones appeared in pre-infection memory. Largely, contracting CD4+ clones fell within CM and EM, and contracting CD8+ clones within EMRA.

A note on this clonotype: Its antigen is not identified.

TCRdb re-called the 5' RACE reads through MiXCR, storing one row per CDR3 protein. The sample holds about 290,000 distinct CDR3 sequences, 15% seen once. Trimming took off 1 base at V and 5 bases at J, with 8 bases between the two ends. The CDR3 is 14 amino acids. The germline V gene encodes CDR1 SGHTA and CDR2 FQGNSA. The TCR originated in a man aged 18 to 30 who had mild COVID-19 (a few samples of this study predate the infection). Cell type and time point are not known. The sequencing sample was made of PBMCs or a T cell subset sorted from them (not recorded which). V usage is TRBV7-2 and J usage is TRBJ2-2, with D possibly TRBD2 on 5 matching bases. As DNA, the CDR3 is TGTGCCAGCAGCTTAGTACGGGAAACCGGGGAGCTGTTTTTT. This sequence encodes CASSLVRETGELFF.